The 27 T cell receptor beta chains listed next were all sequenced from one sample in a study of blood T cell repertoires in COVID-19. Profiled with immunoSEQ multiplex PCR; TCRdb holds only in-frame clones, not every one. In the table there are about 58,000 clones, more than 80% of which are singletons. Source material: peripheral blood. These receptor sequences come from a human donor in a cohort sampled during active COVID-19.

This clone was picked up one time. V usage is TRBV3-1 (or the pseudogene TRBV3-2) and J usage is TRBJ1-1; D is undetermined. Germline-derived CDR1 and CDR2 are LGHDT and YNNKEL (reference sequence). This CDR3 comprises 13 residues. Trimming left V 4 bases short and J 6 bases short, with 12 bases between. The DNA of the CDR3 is TGTGCCAGCAGCCCCAGCGGCCCTCCTGAAGCTTTCTTT. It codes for CASSPSGPPEAFF.

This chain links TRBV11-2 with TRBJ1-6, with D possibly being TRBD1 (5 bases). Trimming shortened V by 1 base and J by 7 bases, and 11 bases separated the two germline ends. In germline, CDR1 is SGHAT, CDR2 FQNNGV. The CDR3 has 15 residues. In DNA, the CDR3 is TGTGCCAGCAGCTTAGGAGGAGGGACCAATTCACCCCTCCACTTT. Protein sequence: CASSLGGGTNSPLHF.

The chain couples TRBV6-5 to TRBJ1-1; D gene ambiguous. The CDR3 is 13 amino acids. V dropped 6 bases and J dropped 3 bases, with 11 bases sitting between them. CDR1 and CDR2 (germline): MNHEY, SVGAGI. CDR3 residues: CASSSTRDTEAFF. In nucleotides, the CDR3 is TGTGCCAGCAGCTCGACTCGGGACACTGAAGCTTTCTTT.

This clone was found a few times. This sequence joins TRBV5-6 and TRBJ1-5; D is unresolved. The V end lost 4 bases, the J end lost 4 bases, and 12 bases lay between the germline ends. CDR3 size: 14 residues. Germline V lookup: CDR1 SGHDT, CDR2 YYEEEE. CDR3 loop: CASSPARGNQPQHF. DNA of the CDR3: TGTGCCAGCAGCCCGGCCCGGGGTAATCAGCCCCAGCATTTT. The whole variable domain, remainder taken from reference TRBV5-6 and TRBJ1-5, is DAGVTQSPTHLIKTRGQQVTLRCSPKSGHDTVSWYQQALGQGPQFIFQYYEEEERQRGNFPDRFSGHQFPNYSSELNVNALLLGDSALYLCASSPARGNQPQHFGDGTRLSIL.

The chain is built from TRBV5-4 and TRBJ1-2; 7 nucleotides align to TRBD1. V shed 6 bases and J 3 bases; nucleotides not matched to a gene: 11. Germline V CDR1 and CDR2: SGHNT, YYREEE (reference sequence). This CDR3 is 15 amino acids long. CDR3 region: CASTHPRQGHYGYTF. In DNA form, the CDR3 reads TGTGCCAGCACCCACCCCCGACAGGGCCACTATGGCTACACCTTC.

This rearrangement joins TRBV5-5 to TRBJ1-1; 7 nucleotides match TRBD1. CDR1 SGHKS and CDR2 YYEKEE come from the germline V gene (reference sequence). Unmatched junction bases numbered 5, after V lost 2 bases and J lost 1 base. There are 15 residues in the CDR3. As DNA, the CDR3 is TGTGCCAGCAGCTTTTTTGACAGGGCGAACACTGAAGCTTTCTTT. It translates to CASSFFDRANTEAFF.

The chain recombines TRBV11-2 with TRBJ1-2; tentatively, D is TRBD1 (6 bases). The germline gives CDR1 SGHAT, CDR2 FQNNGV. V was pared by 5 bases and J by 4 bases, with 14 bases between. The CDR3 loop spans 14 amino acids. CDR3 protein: CASSARGGGYGYTF. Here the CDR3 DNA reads TGTGCCAGCAGCGCTCGGGGGGGCGGCTATGGCTACACCTTC. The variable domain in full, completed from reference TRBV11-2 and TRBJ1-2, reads EAGVAQSPRYKIIEKRQSVAFWCNPISGHATLYWYQQILGQGPKLLIQFQNNGVVDDSQLPKDRFSAERLKGVDSTLKIQPAKLEDSAVYLCASSARGGGYGYTFGSGTRLTVV.

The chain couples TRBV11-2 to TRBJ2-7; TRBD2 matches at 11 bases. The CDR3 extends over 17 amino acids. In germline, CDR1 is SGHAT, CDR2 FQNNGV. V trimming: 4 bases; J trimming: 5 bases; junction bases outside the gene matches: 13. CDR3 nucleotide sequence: TGTGCCAGCAGCTCGGGGACTAGCGGTGGCTTATGGGACGAGCAGTACTTC. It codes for CASSSGTSGGLWDEQYF.

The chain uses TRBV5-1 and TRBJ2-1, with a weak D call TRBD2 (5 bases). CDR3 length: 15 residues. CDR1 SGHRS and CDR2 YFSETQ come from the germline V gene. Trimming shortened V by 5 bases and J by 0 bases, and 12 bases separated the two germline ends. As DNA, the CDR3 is TGCGCCAGCAGGCTTACAGAGGGCTCCTACAATGAGCAGTTCTTC. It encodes CASRLTEGSYNEQFF.

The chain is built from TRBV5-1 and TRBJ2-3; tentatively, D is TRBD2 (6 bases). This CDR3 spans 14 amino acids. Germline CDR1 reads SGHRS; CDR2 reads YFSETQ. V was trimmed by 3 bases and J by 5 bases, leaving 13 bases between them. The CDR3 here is CASSWRGMEDTQYF. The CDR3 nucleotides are TGCGCCAGCAGCTGGAGGGGTATGGAAGATACGCAGTATTTT.

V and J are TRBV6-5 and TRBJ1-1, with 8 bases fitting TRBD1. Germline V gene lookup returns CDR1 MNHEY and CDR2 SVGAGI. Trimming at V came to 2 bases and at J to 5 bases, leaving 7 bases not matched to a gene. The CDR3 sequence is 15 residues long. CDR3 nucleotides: TGTGCCAGCAGTTACCACAGGGGGGGGAAAACTGAAGCTTTCTTT. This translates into CASSYHRGGKTEAFF.

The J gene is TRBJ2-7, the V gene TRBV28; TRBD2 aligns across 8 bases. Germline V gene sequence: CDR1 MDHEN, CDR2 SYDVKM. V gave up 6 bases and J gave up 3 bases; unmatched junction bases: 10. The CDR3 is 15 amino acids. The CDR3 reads CASSRSLAGYYEQYF. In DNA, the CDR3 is TGTGCCAGCAGCCGCAGTCTAGCGGGCTACTACGAGCAGTACTTC.

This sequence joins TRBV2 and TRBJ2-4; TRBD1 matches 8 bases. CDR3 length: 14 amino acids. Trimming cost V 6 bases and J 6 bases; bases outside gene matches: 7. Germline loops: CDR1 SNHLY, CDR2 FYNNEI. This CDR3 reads CASRATGGGNIQYF. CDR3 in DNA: TGTGCCAGCAGAGCTACAGGGGGTGGAAACATTCAGTACTTC.

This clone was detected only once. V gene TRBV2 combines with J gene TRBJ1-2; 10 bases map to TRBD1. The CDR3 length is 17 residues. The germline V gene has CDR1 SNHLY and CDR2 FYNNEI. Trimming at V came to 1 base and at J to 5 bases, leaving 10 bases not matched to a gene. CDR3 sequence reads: CASSEGGQGSLGYGYTF. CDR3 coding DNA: TGTGCCAGCAGTGAAGGGGGACAGGGGTCTTTAGGGTATGGCTACACCTTC.

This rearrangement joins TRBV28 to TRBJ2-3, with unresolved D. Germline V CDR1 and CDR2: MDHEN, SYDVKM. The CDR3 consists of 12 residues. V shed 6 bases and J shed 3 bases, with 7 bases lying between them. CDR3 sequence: CASSRETDTQYF. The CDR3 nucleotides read TGTGCCAGCAGCCGCGAAACAGATACGCAGTATTTT.

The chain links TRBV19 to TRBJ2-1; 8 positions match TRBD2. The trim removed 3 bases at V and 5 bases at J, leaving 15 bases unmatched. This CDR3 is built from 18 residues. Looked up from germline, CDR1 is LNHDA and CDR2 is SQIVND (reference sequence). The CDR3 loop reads CASSISGGGLVRNNEQFF. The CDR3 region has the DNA TGTGCCAGTAGTATCTCGGGGGGGGGACTAGTGAGAAACAATGAGCAGTTCTTC.

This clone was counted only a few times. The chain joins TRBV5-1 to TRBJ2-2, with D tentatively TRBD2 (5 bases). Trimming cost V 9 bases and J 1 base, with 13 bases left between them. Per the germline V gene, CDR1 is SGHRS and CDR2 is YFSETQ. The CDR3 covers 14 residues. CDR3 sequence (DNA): TGCGCCACCTTAGTCGGGGAGAACACCGGGGAGCTGTTTTTT. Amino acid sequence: CATLVGENTGELFF.

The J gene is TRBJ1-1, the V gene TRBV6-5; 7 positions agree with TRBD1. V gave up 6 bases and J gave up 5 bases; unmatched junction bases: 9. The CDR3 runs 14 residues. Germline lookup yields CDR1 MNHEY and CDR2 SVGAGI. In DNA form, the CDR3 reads TGTGCCAGCAGCCCAAGAGGCAGGGGGACTGAAGCTTTCTTT. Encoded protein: CASSPRGRGTEAFF.

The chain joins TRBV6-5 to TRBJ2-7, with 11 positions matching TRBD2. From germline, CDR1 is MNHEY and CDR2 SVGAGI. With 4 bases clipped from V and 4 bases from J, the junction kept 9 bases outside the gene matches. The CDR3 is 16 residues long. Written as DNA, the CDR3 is TGTGCCAGCAGTTCGCTAGCGGGGGGTTCCATATACGAGCAGTACTTC. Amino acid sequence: CASSSLAGGSIYEQYF.

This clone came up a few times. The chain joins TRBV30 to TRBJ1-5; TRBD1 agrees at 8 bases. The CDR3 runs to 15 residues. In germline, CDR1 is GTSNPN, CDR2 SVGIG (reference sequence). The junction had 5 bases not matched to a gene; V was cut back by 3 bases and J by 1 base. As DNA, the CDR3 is TGTGCCTGGAGCCACAGGGGGTTCAGCAATCAGCCCCAGCATTTT. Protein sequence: CAWSHRGFSNQPQHF.

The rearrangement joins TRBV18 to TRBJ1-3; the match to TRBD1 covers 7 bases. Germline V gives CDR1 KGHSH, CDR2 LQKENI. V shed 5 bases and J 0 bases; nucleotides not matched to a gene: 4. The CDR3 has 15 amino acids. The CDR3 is CASSSTGDSGNTIYF. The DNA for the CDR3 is TGTGCCAGCTCATCAACAGGGGACTCTGGAAACACCATATATTTT.

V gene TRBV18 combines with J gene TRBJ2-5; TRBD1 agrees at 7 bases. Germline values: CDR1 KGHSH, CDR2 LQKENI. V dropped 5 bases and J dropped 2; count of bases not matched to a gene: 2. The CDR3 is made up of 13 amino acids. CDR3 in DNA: TGTGCCAGCTCAGGGGGACAGCAAGAGACCCAGTACTTC. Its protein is CASSGGQQETQYF.

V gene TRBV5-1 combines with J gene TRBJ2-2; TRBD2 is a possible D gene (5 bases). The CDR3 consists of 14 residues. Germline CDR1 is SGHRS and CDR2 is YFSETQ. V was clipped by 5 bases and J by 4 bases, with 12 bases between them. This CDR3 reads CASRWGEVTGELFF. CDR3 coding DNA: TGCGCCAGCAGATGGGGAGAGGTCACCGGGGAGCTGTTTTTT.

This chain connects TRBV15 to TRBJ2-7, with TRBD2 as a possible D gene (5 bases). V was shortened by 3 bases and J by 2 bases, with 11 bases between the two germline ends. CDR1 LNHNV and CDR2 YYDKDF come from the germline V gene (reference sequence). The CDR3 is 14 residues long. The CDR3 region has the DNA TGTGCCACCAGCAGTAGGACGGGGACCTACGAGCAGTACTTC. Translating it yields CATSSRTGTYEQYF.

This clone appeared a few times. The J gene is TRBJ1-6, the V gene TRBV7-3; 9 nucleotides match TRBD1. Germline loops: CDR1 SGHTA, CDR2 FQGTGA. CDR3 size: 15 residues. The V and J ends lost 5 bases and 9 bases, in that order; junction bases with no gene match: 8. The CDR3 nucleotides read TGTGCCAGCAGCGTTTCCGGGACAGGGATTTCACCCCTCCACTTT. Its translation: CASSVSGTGISPLHF.

The DNA for the CDR3 is TGTGCCAGCACCCCAAGACTAGCGGGAGCCTACGAGCAGTACTTC. It specifies CASTPRLAGAYEQYF. This rearrangement joins TRBV2 to TRBJ2-7; 12 nucleotides line up with TRBD2. With V trimmed by 7 bases and J by 2 bases, 6 bases remained unmatched. This CDR3 comprises 15 residues. Germline values: CDR1 SNHLY, CDR2 FYNNEI.

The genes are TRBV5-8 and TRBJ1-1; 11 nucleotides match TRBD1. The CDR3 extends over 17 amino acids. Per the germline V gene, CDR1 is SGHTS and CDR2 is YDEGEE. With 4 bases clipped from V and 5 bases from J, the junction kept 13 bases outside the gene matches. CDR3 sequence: CASSRSFPRDRGTEAFF. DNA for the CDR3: TGTGCCAGCAGCCGATCATTTCCCCGGGACAGGGGGACTGAAGCTTTCTTT.